This entry describes one T cell receptor (beta chain). As yet, its antigen is unknown. Per germline, CDR1 SEHNR and CDR2 FQNEAQ (reference sequence). V dropped 0 bases and J dropped 5; count of bases not matched to a gene: 6. This CDR3 has 15 amino acids. The data derive from a study of Ad26.COV2.S vaccination and SARS-CoV-2 variants. Study observations and caveats: Spike-specific TCR breadth was greater in vaccine than placebo recipients. Non-spike TCR breadth showed similarity between vaccine and placebo recipients. A substantial breadth of spike-specific CD8+ and CD4+ T cell responses after vaccination has been reported.

The assay was immunoSEQ multiplex PCR, and TCRdb's table has in-frame clones only and misses some. The sample has about 350,000 clones; roughly 94% are singletons. Here the sequenced sample was peripheral blood, taken after recovery from COVID-19. This TCR was sampled from a human donor who had recovered from COVID-19. The chain combines TRBV7-9 with TRBJ1-1, with 7 nucleotides matching TRBD1. The CDR3 sequence is CASSLAHPGGTEAFF. Written as DNA, the CDR3 is TGTGCCAGCAGCTTAGCTCATCCAGGGGGGACTGAAGCTTTCTTT.